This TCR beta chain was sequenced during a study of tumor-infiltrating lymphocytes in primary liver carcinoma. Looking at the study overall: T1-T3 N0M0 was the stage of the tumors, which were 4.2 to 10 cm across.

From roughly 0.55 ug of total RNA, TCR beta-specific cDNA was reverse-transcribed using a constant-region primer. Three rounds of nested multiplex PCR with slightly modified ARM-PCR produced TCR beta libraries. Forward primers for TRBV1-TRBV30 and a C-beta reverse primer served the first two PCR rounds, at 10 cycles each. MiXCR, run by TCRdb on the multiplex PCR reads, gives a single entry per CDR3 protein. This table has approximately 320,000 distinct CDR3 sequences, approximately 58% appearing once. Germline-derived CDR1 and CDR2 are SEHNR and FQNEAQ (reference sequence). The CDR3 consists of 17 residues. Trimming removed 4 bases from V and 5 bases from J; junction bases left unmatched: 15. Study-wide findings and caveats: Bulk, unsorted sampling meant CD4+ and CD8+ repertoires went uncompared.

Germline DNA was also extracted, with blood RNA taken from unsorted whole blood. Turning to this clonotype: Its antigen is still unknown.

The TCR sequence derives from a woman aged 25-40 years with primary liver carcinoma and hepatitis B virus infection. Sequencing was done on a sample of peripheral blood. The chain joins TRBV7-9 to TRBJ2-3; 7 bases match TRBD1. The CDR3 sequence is CASSSRRGPGDLDTQYF. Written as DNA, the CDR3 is TGTGCCAGCAGCTCAAGAAGGGGGCCCGGAGATTTAGATACGCAGTATTTT.